This T cell receptor (beta chain) derives from a study of blood T cell repertoires in COVID-19. Turning to the study itself: Researchers got acute and convalescent COVID-19 samples from the United States, Italy and Spain. T cells, B-cell-depleted T cells, or PBMCs provided the cDNA or gDNA that served as material.

In germline, CDR1 is SGHRS, CDR2 YFSETQ. The CDR3 sequence is 13 residues long. V lost 4 bases, J lost 8 bases, and 8 bases stayed unmatched. In the authors' workflow: Amplification with reference gene primers provided the estimates of nucleated cell counts. Assay: immunoSEQ multiplex PCR; the TCRdb copy retains only in-frame clones and omits some. That table supplies the V and J calls and clone size; D and trimming were determined from the DNA. The sample consists of some 43,000 clones, over 80% of them appearing once. This receptor was obtained from a human donor in a cohort sampled during active COVID-19. The source material was peripheral blood. The rearrangement uses TRBV5-1 and TRBJ1-2; 7 bases are shared with TRBD1. The CDR3 coding sequence is TGCGCCAGCAGCCAACAGGGGTTTGAAGGCTACACCTTC. Translated, it gives CASSQQGFEGYTF.